This T cell receptor beta chain came from a study of cytomegalovirus exposure and HLA in healthy donors (dated by TCRdb to between 2016 and 2019). Some background on the complete study: According to a later analysis, one platform produced both the roughly 130 validation repertoires and the 730 or so repertoires of the first cohort. The study combined high-throughput TCR immunosequencing, statistical association of individual TCRs with disease status, and machine learning to predict cytomegalovirus infection status. A separate validation cohort of roughly 130 different subjects was used in addition to the roughly 700-subject first cohort. The study aimed to test whether cataloging public T cell receptors could reveal signatures of past pathogen exposure.

Library preparation employed the immunoSEQ multiplex PCR assay. As for the authors' bioinformatics: A statistical classification framework was developed to diagnose cytomegalovirus status using the catalog of TCR beta chain sequences. This immuneACCESS table, as held by TCRdb, lists in-frame sequences with V and J called but not all clones. Of the missing ones, under half trace to an unresolved V gene in checked studies; the others have no known cause. D and trimming were read from the DNA, whereas the V and J calls and clone size are those reported in that table. Within this sample are 220,000 or so clones, with around four fifths of them counted one time only. The ten largest make up around 15% of the sample. The paper's findings and limits, for the study overall: A later analysis found that TCRs clustered in the first cohort also tended to co-occur in the 120 validation repertoires, with approximately 95% of cluster scores above 0. The classifier was reported to diagnose cytomegalovirus status with high specificity and sensitivity in both the original cohort and the validation cohort. In vitro tests confirmed that a few of the cytomegalovirus-associated TCR beta chains recognize cytomegalovirus antigens. A total of 150 to 200 TCR beta chains were listed by the study as associated with cytomegalovirus. The authors suggested that the approach could potentially be extended to other disease states and immunological phenotypes. All 120 or so repertoires were used to score co-occurrence in the validation cohort in a later analysis, because that analysis had no HLA typing for the cohort. While some public TCRs were present in many individuals, most TCR sequences turned up only very rarely across donors.

The cysteine opens and the phenylalanine closes a CDR3 of 12 amino acids. Kept here is only the CDR3 DNA, which spans 36 bases and is read in frame from base 1. V drops 6 bases and J drops 0 bases, leaving 6 bases in between. The germline V gene provides CDR1 MNHNS and CDR2 SASEGT. Comments on this clone: Its antigen has not been determined. Per-nucleotide qualities are absent, and no much larger clonotype sits a single base away.

Donors formed part of the validation cohort, which comprised 95 to 150 subjects and was distinct from the first cohort of several hundred subjects. This clonotype was obtained from a woman aged 25 to 39 in good health and CMV-seropositive. The sample consisted of PBMCs. The chain uses TRBV6-1 and TRBJ2-7, with the D gene call left open. The nucleotide sequence is given as TGTGCCAGCAGGTTAGTCTCCTACGAGCAGTACTTC. Its coded protein is CASRLVSYEQYF.